The next 10 T cell receptor beta chains were all read from a single sample in a study of molecular identifiers for immune sequencing clone quantification. TCRdb itself ran the PCR reads through MiXCR, one entry per CDR3 protein. The table includes around 480,000 distinct CDR3 sequences, about 26% detected once. The material sequenced was naive CD8+ T cells from blood, with Jurkat cell RNA spiked in. Subset specified: FACS-sorted CD8+CD4-CCR7+CD45RA+ naive T cells. These receptors were obtained from a human donor in good health. Some libraries in this study had Jurkat cell RNA spiked in.

This clonotype was picked up a small number of times. The J gene is TRBJ1-2, the V gene TRBV5-4, with D unresolved. V dropped 10 bases and J dropped 3 bases, with 19 bases sitting between them. In germline, CDR1 is SGHNT, CDR2 YYREEE (reference sequence). The CDR3 spans 14 residues. For the CDR3, the DNA is TGTGCCGGAACCTCCGGGAAGGACCACTATGGCTACACCTTC. Protein sequence: CAGTSGKDHYGYTF.

The chain couples TRBV4-3 to TRBJ2-1, with D unresolved. The CDR3 covers 16 residues. CDR1 is LGHNA, CDR2 YSLEER, per germline. The V and J ends lost 0 bases and 2 bases respectively, with 11 bases between them. The CDR3 DNA follows: TGCGCCAGCAGCCAAGAGATCGGCGACCCCTACAATGAGCAGTTCTTC. Protein sequence: CASSQEIGDPYNEQFF.

This chain connects TRBV18 to TRBJ1-1, with 7 bases fitting TRBD1. CDR3 size: 17 residues. Per germline, CDR1 KGHSH and CDR2 LQKENI. J lost 1 base, V lost 1 base, and 9 bases had no gene match. CDR3 in amino acids: CASSPRDSYETNTEAFF. Written as DNA, the CDR3 is TGTGCCAGCTCACCACGGGACAGTTACGAAACGAACACTGAAGCTTTCTTT.

Note on this clonotype: This may stem from a read error, because a much larger clone lies one nucleotide away. V and J are TRBV11-2 and TRBJ2-1, with D possibly TRBD2 on 6 matching bases. V lost 10 bases to trimming and J lost 5 bases, with 12 bases between them. The CDR3 is 12 amino acids. CDR1 and CDR2 (germline): SGHAT, FQNNGV. CDR3 sequence reads: CAIAGTHNEQFF. The CDR3 nucleotides read TGTGCCATTGCGGGGACCCACAATGAGCAGTTCTTC.

V is TRBV13 and J is TRBJ2-7; no definite D call. This CDR3 has 14 amino acids. V dropped 4 bases and J dropped 0 bases, with 10 bases sitting between them. Germline V lookup: CDR1 PRHDT, CDR2 FYEKMQ (reference sequence). The CDR3 DNA sequence: TGTGCCAGCAGCTCCACGGAGACCTCCTACGAGCAGTACTTC. Translated: CASSSTETSYEQYF. Supplemented by reference TRBV13 and TRBJ2-7, the full variable domain reads AAGVIQSPRHLIKEKRETATLKCYPIPRHDTVYWYQQGPGQDPQFLISFYEKMQSDKGSIPDRFSAQQFSDYHSELNMSSLELGDSALYFCASSSTETSYEQYFGPGTRLTVT.

Of note for this clonotype: Germline is not matched at one junction end, which may reflect a read error. This rearrangement joins TRBV2 to TRBJ2-3; 15 nucleotides align to TRBD2. Looked up from germline, CDR1 is SNHLY and CDR2 is FYNNEI. The CDR3 is made up of 19 amino acids. The CDR3 coding sequence is TGTGCCGGCAGTGAATTGGGACTAGCGGGAGGTTCGGGCACAGATACGCAGTATTTT. It yields the protein CAGSELGLAGGSGTDTQYF.

The chain carries TRBV4-1 and TRBJ2-1; D might be TRBD2 (6 bases). Trimming stripped 3 bases from V and 13 bases from J, with 13 bases between. The CDR3 covers 12 residues. The germline gives CDR1 MGHRA, CDR2 YSYEKL. Written as DNA, the CDR3 is TGCGCCAGCAGCCAGGAGGGCCTCGACCAGTTCTTC. Its protein is CASSQEGLDQFF.

Only one count was recorded for this clonotype. CDR3 sequence (DNA): TGTGCCTGGAGAGCCAATGCAGGGAGAGGGGCCTACGAGCAGTACTTC. Its protein product is CAWRANAGRGAYEQYF. The chain carries TRBV30 and TRBJ2-7; D tentatively fits TRBD1 or TRBD2 (5 bases each). The CDR3 has 16 amino acids. Trimming removed 3 bases at V and 2 bases at J, with 20 bases between. Germline V lookup: CDR1 GTSNPN, CDR2 SVGIG (reference sequence). The full variable domain, its missing parts supplied by reference TRBV30 and TRBJ2-7, is SQTIHQWPATLVQPVGSPLSLECTVEGTSNPNLYWYRQAAGRGLQLLFYSVGIGQISSEVPQNLSASRPQDRQFILSSKKLLLSDSGFYLCAWRANAGRGAYEQYFGPGTRLTVT.

The chain combines TRBV28 with TRBJ2-1, with 7 bases lining up with TRBD2. Germline CDR1 reads MDHEN; CDR2 reads SYDVKM. J gave up 0 bases and V 6 bases, and 11 bases lay outside the gene matches. This CDR3 spans 17 amino acids. The CDR3 DNA reads as TGTGCCAGCAGCACCGCCCAAGCGGGGAGCTCCTACAATGAGCAGTTCTTC. Amino acids: CASSTAQAGSSYNEQFF. Full variable domain (outside the CDR3, taken from reference TRBV28 and TRBJ2-1): DVKVTQSSRYLVKRTGEKVFLECVQDMDHENMFWYRQDPGLGLRLIYFSYDVKMKEKGDIPEGYSVSREKKERFSLILESASTNQTSMYLCASSTAQAGSSYNEQFFGPGTRLTVL.

Turning to this clonotype: One end of the junction fails to match germline, which may point to a read error. This sequence joins TRBV12-3 or TRBV12-4 and TRBJ2-5, with 11 bases fitting TRBD2. The CDR3 spans 15 residues. The CDR3 bases are TGTGCCAGCAGTCCACTAGCGGGGGCTCAAGAGCCCCAGTACTTC. Its translation is CASSPLAGAQEPQYF.